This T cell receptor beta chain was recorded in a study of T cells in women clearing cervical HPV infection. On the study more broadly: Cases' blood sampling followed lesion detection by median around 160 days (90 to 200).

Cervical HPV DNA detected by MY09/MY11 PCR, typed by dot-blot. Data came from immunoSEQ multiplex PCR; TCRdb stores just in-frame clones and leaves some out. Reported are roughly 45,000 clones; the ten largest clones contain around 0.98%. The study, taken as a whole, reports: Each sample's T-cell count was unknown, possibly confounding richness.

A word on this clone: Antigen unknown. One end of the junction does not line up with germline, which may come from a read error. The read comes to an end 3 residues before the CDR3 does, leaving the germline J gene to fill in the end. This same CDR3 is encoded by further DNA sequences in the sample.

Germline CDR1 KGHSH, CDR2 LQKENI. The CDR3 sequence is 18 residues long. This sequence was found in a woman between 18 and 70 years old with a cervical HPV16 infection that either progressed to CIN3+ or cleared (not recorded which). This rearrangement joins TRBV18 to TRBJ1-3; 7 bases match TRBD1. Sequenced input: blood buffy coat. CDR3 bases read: TGTGCCAGCTCCCCCCTCTCCCAGGGGGGCACATCTGGAAACACG. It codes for CASSPLSQGGTSGNT. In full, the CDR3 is CASSPLSQGGTSGNTIYF.